This T cell receptor (beta chain) is from a study of CD8 T cells in Susac syndrome. Sequencing of TCR beta was performed on blood CD8+ T cells and on blood CD4+ T cells. TEMRA cells were enriched by FACS, while CD8+ and CD4+ T cells were obtained through a negative isolation that was performed magnetically. With random hexamers, reverse transcription was performed on about 0.45 to 1 ug of RNA. TCR beta CDR3 was amplified by immunoSEQ multiplex PCR. This amplification extended across 54 Vbeta and 13 Jbeta segments. TCRdb passed the immunoSEQ multiplex PCR reads through MiXCR, listing each CDR3 protein once. Of 90,000 to 150,000 distinct CDR3 sequences in the sample, 85% to 95% were seen once. The germline CDR1 and CDR2 sequences are SGHRS and YFSETQ. With V trimmed by 5 bases and J by 5 bases, 12 bases remained unmatched. The CDR3 loop spans 16 amino acids.

This chain connects TRBV5-1 to TRBJ2-2; 7 bases are a match to TRBD2. The sequenced sample was CD4+ T cells from PBMCs. The sequence came from a human donor in good health. The CDR3 loop reads CASSYLGLAETGELFF. The CDR3 nucleotides are TGCGCCAGCAGTTACCTCGGGCTAGCGGAAACCGGGGAGCTGTTTTTT.